These T cell receptor beta chains were read from a single sample in a study of blood T cell repertoires in COVID-19. Using immunoSEQ multiplex PCR, the repertoire was profiled, and TCRdb retains in-frame clones only, with some absent. The data hold under 250,000 clones, with under 90% observed a single time. The sample taken for sequencing was PBMCs or T cells enriched from blood (not recorded which). These receptor sequences come from a woman in her thirties or forties who had been exposed to COVID-19. Both conserved end residues are part of each CDR3. Each record gives: J gene, D gene, V gene, CDR3 protein, CDR3 DNA. A D gene is named only where the DNA matches it firmly.

j_call: TRBJ1-4; d_call: .; v_call: TRBV28; cdr3_aa: CASTARGNEKLFF; cdr3_nt: TGTGCCAGCACCGCCAGAGGTAATGAAAAACTGTTTTTT
j_call: TRBJ2-5; d_call: TRBD2; v_call: TRBV30; cdr3_aa: CAWSGLAGETQYF; cdr3_nt: TGTGCCTGGAGTGGGTTAGCGGGTGAGACCCAGTACTTC
j_call: TRBJ2-4; d_call: TRBD2; v_call: TRBV2; cdr3_aa: CASNERGAGKNIQYF; cdr3_nt: TGTGCCAGCAATGAGCGGGGGGCGGGCAAAAACATTCAGTACTTC
j_call: TRBJ2-3; d_call: TRBD2; v_call: TRBV7-3; cdr3_aa: CASTTSGAGAQYF; cdr3_nt: TGTGCCAGCACCACCTCCGGCGCGGGGGCGCAGTATTTT
j_call: TRBJ1-2; d_call: TRBD1; v_call: TRBV29-1; cdr3_aa: CSVLGQGNYGYTF; cdr3_nt: TGCAGCGTTCTCGGACAGGGAAACTATGGCTACACCTTC
j_call: TRBJ1-2; d_call: .; v_call: TRBV10-3; cdr3_aa: CAISDRAPYGYTF; cdr3_nt: TGTGCCATCAGTGACAGGGCCCCCTATGGCTACACCTTC
j_call: TRBJ2-7; d_call: .; v_call: TRBV2; cdr3_aa: CASSEDRAGYEQYF; cdr3_nt: TGTGCCAGCAGTGAAGATAGGGCGGGCTACGAGCAGTACTTC
j_call: TRBJ1-1; d_call: .; v_call: TRBV19; cdr3_aa: CASLPTGLHTEAFF; cdr3_nt: TGTGCCAGCCTACCGACAGGTTTGCACACTGAAGCTTTCTTT
j_call: TRBJ2-7; d_call: TRBD1; v_call: TRBV4-3; cdr3_aa: CASSIRQGESYEQYF; cdr3_nt: TGCGCCAGCAGCATACGACAGGGGGAATCCTACGAGCAGTACTTC
j_call: TRBJ1-3; d_call: .; v_call: TRBV3-1/TRBV3-2; cdr3_aa: CASSQDFPAANPGNTIYF; cdr3_nt: TGTGCCAGCAGCCAAGATTTCCCGGCGGCGAACCCTGGAAACACCATATATTTT
j_call: TRBJ2-7; d_call: TRBD1; v_call: TRBV7-2; cdr3_aa: CASRPGTGIGVYEQYF; cdr3_nt: TGTGCCAGCAGACCAGGGACAGGGATTGGGGTCTACGAGCAGTACTTC
j_call: TRBJ1-3; d_call: TRBD1; v_call: TRBV30; cdr3_aa: CAWVRTGGFSGNTIYF; cdr3_nt: TGTGCCTGGGTCCGGACAGGGGGCTTCTCTGGAAACACCATATATTTT
j_call: TRBJ2-1; d_call: TRBD2; v_call: TRBV5-1; cdr3_aa: CASSNVLAGGFGEQFF; cdr3_nt: TGCGCCAGCAGTAACGTACTAGCGGGGGGGTTCGGTGAGCAGTTCTTC
j_call: TRBJ1-2; d_call: .; v_call: TRBV4-3; cdr3_aa: CASSQDRVFGYTF; cdr3_nt: TGCGCCAGCAGCCAAGACAGGGTATTTGGCTACACCTTC
j_call: TRBJ2-7; d_call: TRBD1; v_call: TRBV10-3; cdr3_aa: CATHRGGPYEQYF; cdr3_nt: TGTGCCACCCACAGGGGTGGTCCCTACGAGCAGTACTTC
j_call: TRBJ1-3; d_call: TRBD1; v_call: TRBV30; cdr3_aa: CAWSAGGRNTIYF; cdr3_nt: TGTGCCTGGAGTGCAGGGGGAAGGAACACCATATATTTT
j_call: TRBJ1-4; d_call: .; v_call: TRBV7-9; cdr3_aa: CASSLVHPATNEKLFF; cdr3_nt: TGTGCCAGCAGCTTAGTTCATCCGGCAACTAATGAAAAACTGTTTTTT
j_call: TRBJ1-1; d_call: .; v_call: TRBV7-6; cdr3_aa: CASSPRGGAVTEAFF; cdr3_nt: TGTGCCAGCAGCCCTAGAGGGGGGGCTGTCACTGAAGCTTTCTTT
j_call: TRBJ2-3; d_call: TRBD2; v_call: TRBV7-9; cdr3_aa: CASSPDLTSGAQYF; cdr3_nt: TGTGCCAGCAGTCCCGACCTAACTAGCGGGGCGCAGTATTTT
j_call: TRBJ2-3; d_call: .; v_call: TRBV24-1; cdr3_aa: CATSTTEAAVSTDTQYF; cdr3_nt: TGTGCCACCAGTACCACCGAGGCGGCGGTTAGCACAGATACGCAGTATTTT
j_call: TRBJ1-2; d_call: .; v_call: TRBV12-3/TRBV12-4; cdr3_aa: CASSLRVNGYTF; cdr3_nt: TGTGCCAGCAGTTTACGAGTGAATGGCTACACCTTC
j_call: TRBJ1-1; d_call: .; v_call: TRBV24-1; cdr3_aa: CATSDPLGDLNEAFF; cdr3_nt: TGTGCCACCAGTGATCCCTTAGGAGACCTGAATGAAGCTTTCTTT